These T cell receptor beta chains were read from a single sample in a study of PD-L1 blockade in urothelial cancer. Measured with immunoSEQ multiplex PCR; TCRdb has only the in-frame clones, and not every one. Of about 95,000 clones in the sample, roughly 84% are singletons; the top ten hold 2%. Sample: PBMCs, taken around atezolizumab (anti-PD-L1) treatment. These receptors all stem from a man in his 60s with urothelial cancer. Both conserved end residues are part of each CDR3. A D gene is named only where the DNA matches it firmly. The listing skips clone size in some rows; elsewhere it reads once, few, many or a size class.

clone_size,d_call,v_call,j_call,cdr3_aa,cdr3_nt
-,TRBD1,TRBV11-3,TRBJ1-2,CASSPGTVYGYTF,TGTGCCAGCAGCCCCGGGACAGTCTATGGCTACACCTTC
-,TRBD1,TRBV11-3,TRBJ2-7,CASSLVGQSSYEQYF,TGTGCCAGCAGCTTAGTGGGACAGAGCTCCTACGAGCAGTACTTC
-,TRBD1,TRBV6-4,TRBJ2-6,CASQRDGQGIISGANVLTF,TGTGCCAGCCAACGAGACGGACAGGGAATTATCTCTGGGGCCAACGTCCTGACTTTC
-,-,TRBV29-1,TRBJ2-3,CSVESVRQSNTQYF,TGCAGCGTTGAATCGGTGCGGCAGTCTAATACGCAGTATTTT
-,-,TRBV29-1,TRBJ2-5,CSVESPVKETQYF,TGCAGCGTTGAGTCGCCAGTCAAAGAGACCCAGTACTTC
-,-,TRBV7-2,TRBJ2-5,CASSLVIGGRETQYF,TGTGCCAGCAGCTTAGTTATAGGGGGAAGAGAGACCCAGTACTTC
-,-,TRBV5-4,TRBJ1-3,CASSLRGDFSGNTIYF,TGTGCCAGCAGCTTACGGGGGGACTTCTCTGGAAACACCATATATTTT
-,TRBD1,TRBV5-4,TRBJ2-2,CASRPTGGDTGELFF,TGTGCCAGCAGACCGACAGGGGGGGACACCGGGGAGCTGTTTTTT
-,-,TRBV28,TRBJ2-2,CASSWGRTGELFF,TGTGCCAGCAGTTGGGGGCGCACCGGGGAGCTGTTTTTT
-,-,TRBV11-2,TRBJ2-7,CASSLNRGLYEQYF,TGTGCCAGCAGCTTAAATAGGGGACTCTACGAGCAGTACTTC
-,TRBD2,TRBV9,TRBJ2-4,CASSVASGRIGENIQYF,TGTGCCAGCAGCGTAGCTAGCGGGAGGATCGGGGAAAACATTCAGTACTTC
few,TRBD1,TRBV7-9,TRBJ1-1,CASSFQGVNTEAFF,TGTGCCAGCAGCTTCCAGGGGGTTAACACTGAAGCTTTCTTT
-,TRBD2,TRBV28,TRBJ2-1,CASSSYQGGFDEQFF,TGTGCCAGCAGTTCCTATCAGGGAGGGTTCGATGAGCAGTTCTTC
-,-,TRBV4-3,TRBJ1-3,CASSQDNPGAGNTIYF,TGCGCCAGCAGCCAAGATAACCCAGGGGCTGGAAACACCATATATTTT
-,-,TRBV6-6,TRBJ1-5,CASQAGSQPQHF,TGTGCCAGCCAGGCGGGGAGTCAGCCCCAGCATTTT
once,TRBD1,TRBV7-9,TRBJ1-2,CASSAGQANYGYTF,TGTGCCAGCAGCGCGGGACAGGCTAACTATGGCTACACCTTC
once,TRBD1,TRBV10-1,TRBJ1-2,CASSGGQNYGYTF,TGCGCCAGCAGTGGGGGACAGAACTATGGCTACACCTTC
-,-,TRBV6-5,TRBJ2-7,CASRPAVGEQYF,TGTGCCAGCAGGCCCGCGGTGGGCGAGCAGTACTTC
-,-,TRBV28,TRBJ1-3,CASSFLRTVGNTIYF,TGTGCCAGCAGTTTTCTACGGACAGTTGGAAACACCATATATTTT
few,-,TRBV7-3,TRBJ1-6,CASSLMQSTPLHF,TGTGCCAGCAGCTTAATGCAGTCAACACCCCTCCACTTT
-,TRBD1,TRBV18,TRBJ1-2,CASSLGTDTNYGYTF,TGTGCCAGCTCACTAGGGACAGACACTAACTATGGCTACACCTTC
once,-,TRBV11-1,TRBJ1-5,CASSLASGDQPQHF,TGTGCCAGCAGCTTAGCGTCGGGGGATCAGCCCCAGCATTTT
-,-,TRBV7-2,TRBJ1-1,CASSPPVGGGTEAFF,TGTGCCAGCAGCCCTCCGGTGGGGGGAGGCACTGAAGCTTTCTTT
-,-,TRBV4-3,TRBJ2-2,CASSGRAANTGELFF,TGCGCCAGCAGCGGCAGGGCCGCGAACACCGGGGAGCTGTTTTTT
-,-,TRBV5-6,TRBJ2-7,CASSPLGEPTYEQYF,TGTGCCAGCAGCCCTTTAGGGGAACCAACCTACGAGCAGTACTTC
once,-,TRBV5-1,TRBJ1-3,CASSFGRETGNTIYF,TGCGCCAGCAGCTTCGGCCGGGAGACTGGAAACACCATATATTTT